The clone carrying this TCR beta chain occurred once. Other DNA sequences in the sample encode the same CDR3. The repertoire was sequenced with immunoSEQ multiplex PCR; TCRdb's copy has only in-frame clones and lacks some. The sample includes some 2,000,000 clones, about 95% seen only once; the top ten take roughly 0.13%. This entry belongs to a study of shared clonotypes between healthy human individuals. Deletions cut 0 bases from V and 4 bases from J, with 5 bases between. The CDR3 runs 14 residues. Germline loops: CDR1 SGHRS, CDR2 YFSETQ. CD4+ cells underwent separation, giving CD45RA+ naive and CD45RA-negative memory subsets.

Sequencing was carried out using naive CD4+ T cells sorted from blood. Documented subset: CD45RA+ positively selected. V and J are TRBV5-1 and TRBJ2-6; D unresolved. This clonotype was obtained from a man aged 18 to 30 in good health. DNA of the CDR3: TGCGCCAGCAGCTTGGAGGTCGGGGCCAACGTCCTGACTTTC. The encoded protein is CASSLEVGANVLTF.